The T cell receptor (beta chain) described here comes from a study of T cell repertoires in cytomegalovirus infection. Overall study context: CMV infection plus the matching HLA type was flagged by public TCR beta signatures.

This clonotype showed up many times. V lost 4 bases to trimming and J lost 5 bases, with 13 bases between them. Germline V lookup: CDR1 KGHDR, CDR2 SFDVKD. This CDR3 has 14 amino acids. One entry per CDR3 protein results from TCRdb running MiXCR on the reads. The data show approximately 500,000 distinct CDR3 sequences, approximately 17% seen once. The source of this sequence is a human donor in good health (CMV status not recorded). Some clones in this sample may be carry-over from other donors' samples. This sequence joins TRBV24-1 and TRBJ1-1; D is unclear. Sequencing input: CD8+ T cells from PBMCs. CDR3 coding DNA: TGTGCCACCAGTGAGCCAGCCGCGAATACTGAAGCTTTCTTT. Translated: CATSEPAANTEAFF.